Following are 9 T cell receptor beta chains from one sample sequenced in a study of response to subunit inactivated influenza vaccine. From the RT-PCR reads, TCRdb called clonotypes with MiXCR, one entry per CDR3 protein. The repertoire holds about 540,000 distinct CDR3 sequences, roughly 25% seen once, with approximately 3% in the top ten. These data were likewise used in another study, on T cells expressing NK-cell markers. That work adds: The cDNA for TCR beta came from 5'RACE template switching with UMIs.

The specimen was CD4+ T cells sorted from PBMCs, collected less than 13 days after vaccination. The source of these receptors is a man in his fifties who received an inactivated influenza vaccine.

Concerning this clonotype itself: A junction boundary mismatches the germline segment, possibly from a read error. The chain couples TRBV7-7 to TRBJ2-5, with unresolved D. Germline V CDR1 and CDR2: SSHAT, FNYEAQ (reference sequence). The CDR3 spans 14 residues. The CDR3 loop reads CASSANRAQETQYF. Here the CDR3 DNA reads TGTGCTAGCAGCGCTAACAGAGCCCAAGAGACCCAGTACTTC.

This clonotype was detected only a few times. The gene calls are TRBV18 and TRBJ2-5; D remains ambiguous. The V end was cut by 3 bases, the J end by 1 base, with 15 bases between. Germline assignment: CDR1 KGHSH and CDR2 LQKENI. The CDR3 loop spans 16 amino acids. CDR3: CASSPLPRGVQETQYF. The CDR3 nucleotides are TGTGCCAGCTCACCCCTCCCGCGCGGCGTCCAAGAGACCCAGTACTTC.

The DNA for the CDR3 is TGCGCCAGCCGACAAATCCAAGGAGGAGAGACCCAGTACTTC. It translates to CASRQIQGGETQYF. The chain couples TRBV5-1 to TRBJ2-5; tentative D call: TRBD2 (5 bases). The germline V gene has CDR1 SGHRS and CDR2 YFSETQ. V was cut by 7 bases and J by 4 bases, with 17 bases left in between. The CDR3 totals 14 residues.

The rearrangement uses TRBV6-1 and TRBJ1-2, with no clear D. Germline CDR1 reads MNHNS; CDR2 reads SASEGT. V lost 5 bases and J lost 4, with 11 bases in between. This CDR3 comprises 13 residues. The CDR3 reads CASSPGRGYGYTF. Here the CDR3 DNA reads TGTGCCAGCAGTCCCGGTAGAGGCTATGGCTACACCTTC.

This clonotype was seen only a few times. The V and J genes are TRBV15 and TRBJ2-5; no definite D call. V gave up 0 bases and J gave up 1 base, with 6 bases separating them. Germline-derived CDR1 and CDR2 are LNHNV and YYDKDF (reference sequence). The CDR3 extends over 14 amino acids. The DNA of the CDR3 is TGTGCCACCAGCAGAGACAGTCCCCAAGAGACCCAGTACTTC. This translates into CATSRDSPQETQYF. The full variable domain, with the rest looked up from reference TRBV15 and TRBJ2-5, is DAMVIQNPRYQVTQFGKPVTLSCSQTLNHNVMYWYQQKSSQAPKLLFHYYDKDFNNEADTPDNFQSRRPNTSFCFLDIRSPGLGDTAMYLCATSRDSPQETQYFGPGTRLLVL.

The gene calls are TRBV5-1 and TRBJ2-7; D may be TRBD2 (6 bases). Between the trimmed V and J ends, which lost 0 bases and 2 bases, there was a span of 12 bases. The CDR3 contains 15 residues. The germline V gene encodes CDR1 SGHRS and CDR2 YFSETQ. CDR3 residues: CASSLARDLTYEQYF. CDR3 bases: TGCGCCAGCAGCTTGGCCCGGGACTTGACCTACGAGCAGTACTTC.

V gene TRBV18 combines with J gene TRBJ1-5; D perhaps matches TRBD1 (6 bases). Trimming pared 0 bases from V and 1 base from J, leaving 7 bases between. This CDR3 contains 15 residues. CDR1 is KGHSH and CDR2 is LQKENI in the germline V gene. The CDR3 loop reads CASSPPGQSNQPQHF. CDR3 DNA: TGTGCCAGCTCACCACCTGGACAGAGCAATCAGCCCCAGCATTTT.

This clonotype has just a few counts. This chain joins TRBV20-1 and TRBJ1-1, with D possibly matching TRBD1 (5 bases). Germline V CDR1 and CDR2: DFQATT, SNEGSKA (reference sequence). The CDR3 has 17 amino acids. Trimming left V 5 bases short and J 1 base short, with 23 bases between. The CDR3 DNA sequence: TGCAGTGCTCTCCGGTCCTTTGTCCGGGGGGGGAACACTGAAGCTTTCTTT. Its translation: CSALRSFVRGGNTEAFF.

This clonotype showed up just a few times. This sequence joins TRBV28 and TRBJ2-1, with D perhaps TRBD1 (7 bases). The CDR3 is made up of 14 amino acids. V was pared by 7 bases and J by 7 bases, with 17 bases between. CDR1 and CDR2 (germline): MDHEN, SYDVKM. The CDR3 nucleotides read TGTGCCAGCACGCGGGGATCGACAGGGAATGAGCAGTTCTTC. Its protein is CASTRGSTGNEQFF.